The 7 T cell receptor beta chains presented below share a single source sample, sequenced in a study of cytomegalovirus exposure and HLA in healthy donors. PCR involved 60 Vbeta and 13 Jbeta primers. The repertoire was sequenced with immunoSEQ multiplex PCR; TCRdb's copy has only in-frame clones and lacks some. The sample has 70,000 to 95,000 clones; roughly 80% are singletons. Material for sequencing was PBMCs. Receptors were obtained from a male donor in good health and CMV-seronegative.

The V gene is TRBV7-2, the J gene TRBJ2-7; TRBD1 might be the D (6 bases). The V end lost 5 bases, the J end lost 3 bases, and 11 bases lay between the germline ends. The CDR3 extends over 13 amino acids. Germline V gives CDR1 SGHTA, CDR2 FQGNSA. CDR3 nucleotides: TGTGCCAGCAGCCGTGACAGGATCTACGAGCAGTACTTC. This encodes CASSRDRIYEQYF.

This clone was picked up a small number of times. The CDR3 bases are TGTGCCAGCAGCGACGGCGGAACCACTGAAGCTTTCTTT. Amino acid sequence: CASSDGGTTEAFF. The rearrangement links TRBV7-8 to TRBJ1-1; D gene unclear. Germline V gene sequence: CDR1 SGHVS, CDR2 FQNEAQ. The V end lost 5 bases, the J end lost 4 bases, and 11 bases lay between the germline ends. CDR3 size: 13 residues. The full variable domain, rest sourced from reference TRBV7-8 and TRBJ1-1, is GAGVSQSPRYKVAKRGQDVALRCDPISGHVSLFWYQQALGQGPEFLTYFQNEAQLDKSGLPSDRFFAERPEGSVSTLKIQRTQQEDSAVYLCASSDGGTTEAFFGQGTRLTVV.

The chain combines TRBV6-1 with TRBJ1-3, with TRBD1 identical over 7 bases. Per germline, CDR1 MNHNS and CDR2 SASEGT. Trimming cost V 1 base and J 3 bases; bases outside gene matches: 0. The length of the CDR3 is 14 residues. The CDR3 spells CASSEGTGGNTIYF. CDR3 DNA: TGTGCCAGCAGTGAAGGGACAGGTGGAAACACCATATATTTT.

As concerns this clone: Other DNA sequences of this sample code for an identical CDR3. J is TRBJ1-4 and V is TRBV5-1; TRBD1 is a possible D gene (6 bases). Germline values: CDR1 SGHRS, CDR2 YFSETQ. This CDR3 has 15 residues. V lost 1 base and J lost 5, with 12 bases in between. The CDR3 DNA reads as TGCGCCAGCAGCTTGACAGGGTTTTACAATGAAAAACTGTTTTTT. Protein: CASSLTGFYNEKLFF.

The chain's CDR3 is CASSLPVGAFEQYF. For the CDR3, the DNA is TGTGCCAGCAGCTTACCTGTGGGGGCGTTCGAGCAGTACTTC. The chain recombines TRBV11-3 with TRBJ2-7, with D possibly TRBD1 on 6 matching bases. The CDR3 extends over 14 amino acids. The germline V gene encodes CDR1 SGHNT and CDR2 YENEEA. V gave up 2 bases and J gave up 6 bases, with 14 bases separating them.

This chain uses TRBV6-5 with TRBJ2-7, with 9 positions matching TRBD1. V dropped 5 bases and J dropped 1; count of bases not matched to a gene: 6. The CDR3 is 15 residues long. Germline V gene data show CDR1 as MNHEY and CDR2 as SVGAGI. CDR3 region: CASSAPGQGSYEQYF. The CDR3 DNA follows: TGTGCCAGCAGTGCACCGGGACAGGGATCCTACGAGCAGTACTTC.

In this sample, this clone turned up a few times. The CDR3 protein is CASSPLFNEQYF. The CDR3 coding sequence is TGTGCCAGCAGTCCCCTCTTTAACGAGCAGTACTTC. The V and J genes are TRBV28 and TRBJ2-7; D call uncertain. The CDR3 is 12 residues long. Germline CDR1 MDHEN, CDR2 SYDVKM. The germline V and J ends were trimmed by 5 bases and 5 bases, with 10 bases remaining between them.